This paragraph covers one T cell receptor (beta chain) sequence. What it binds is not known. Building of the TCR beta libraries involved iRepertoire HTBI primers and Arm-PCR of CDR3 regions. Original analysis: Identification of gene segments yielded approximately 62 TRBV and more than eleven TRBJ across samples. A single record per CDR3 protein comes from TCRdb applying MiXCR to the multiplex PCR reads. The V and J calls and clone size come from TCRdb's table, not from the authors' own analysis. The sample records about 470,000 distinct CDR3 sequences, under 15% being singletons. The sample's time point: newly diagnosed GD, antithyroid drugs for less than 3 months. Scientists built the TCR library using RNA that was extracted from PBMCs. This CDR3 has 14 residues. V was cut by 4 bases and J by 6 bases, with 14 bases left in between. CDR1 LNHNV and CDR2 YYDKDF come from the germline V gene (reference sequence).

This sample was taken from a study of regulatory T cells in long-lasting Graves disease. Study-wide findings and caveats: Persistent disease samples used TRBV28, TRBJ1-2 and TRBJ2-5 preferentially.

These same data were also listed under a study on T cells in Graves' hyperthyroidism and ophthalmopathy. That report adds: Not enrolled were patients with uncontrolled infection, other autoimmune disease, pregnancy or lactation.

The sequencing here drew on peripheral blood mononuclear cells (PBMCs), taken at new diagnosis, from a patient treated with antithyroid drugs. The chain has TRBV15 and TRBJ2-3; D remains unclear. This TCR was recovered from a woman aged 25 to 39 with Graves disease. CDR3 in amino acids: CATSTPTRADTQYF. CDR3 coding DNA: TGTGCCACCAGCACACCTACCCGGGCCGATACGCAGTATTTT.